The 10 T cell receptor beta chains given below trace back to one sample, sequenced in a study of blood T cell repertoires in COVID-19. Some clones are missing from TCRdb's copy, which holds only in-frame ones; the method was immunoSEQ multiplex PCR. This sample has some 45,000 clones, with 83% found just once. Specimen: peripheral blood. These TCRs come from a man of 80 years or more in a cohort sampled during active COVID-19.

V is TRBV6-6 and J is TRBJ2-2, with 11 bases lining up with TRBD1. CDR1 is MNHNY and CDR2 is SVGAGI in the germline V gene (reference sequence). Trimming at V came to 0 bases and at J to 6 bases, leaving 0 bases not matched to a gene. The CDR3 contains 15 residues. The CDR3 spells CASSYSGQGAGELFF. The CDR3 bases are TGTGCCAGCAGTTACTCGGGACAGGGGGCCGGGGAGCTGTTTTTT.

Only a few counts were recorded for this clone. The rearrangement links TRBV28 to TRBJ1-3, with TRBD1 identical over 8 bases. This CDR3 has 14 amino acids. J lost 1 base, V lost 6 bases, and 2 bases had no gene match. Germline V CDR1 and CDR2: MDHEN, SYDVKM. The DNA of the CDR3 is TGTGCCAGCAGCCGGGACAGGTCTGGAAACACCATATATTTT. Encoded protein: CASSRDRSGNTIYF.

The V call is TRBV18, the J call TRBJ2-1, with 14 bases matching TRBD2. CDR1 KGHSH and CDR2 LQKENI come from the germline V gene. With 3 bases clipped from V and 9 bases from J, the junction kept 13 bases outside the gene matches. The CDR3 spans 18 residues. CDR3 sequence reads: CASSPRLAGGPKPGEQFF. CDR3 sequence (DNA): TGTGCCAGCTCACCGCGACTAGCGGGAGGGCCGAAGCCGGGTGAGCAGTTCTTC.

The V gene is TRBV5-1, the J gene TRBJ1-3, with unresolved D. CDR3 size: 15 residues. Germline V gene lookup returns CDR1 SGHRS and CDR2 YFSETQ. Trimming cost V 0 bases and J 4 bases, with 11 bases left between them. DNA for the CDR3: TGCGCCAGCAGCTTGGCGGGGAACTCAGGAAACACCATATATTTT. Protein: CASSLAGNSGNTIYF.

This clone appeared a few times. The chain is built from TRBV5-5 and TRBJ1-1, with D hard to call. CDR3 length: 14 residues. CDR1 and CDR2 (germline): SGHKS, YYEKEE (reference sequence). V was shortened by 4 bases and J by 1 base, with 11 bases between the two germline ends. The CDR3 sequence: CASSPSFSNTEAFF. Written as DNA, the CDR3 is TGTGCCAGCAGCCCGTCGTTTTCGAACACTGAAGCTTTCTTT. Combining the CDR3 with reference TRBV5-5 and TRBJ1-1 gives the whole variable domain DAGVTQSPTHLIKTRGQQVTLRCSPISGHKSVSWYQQVLGQGPQFIFQYYEKEERGRGNFPDRFSARQFPNYSSELNVNALLLGDSALYLCASSPSFSNTEAFFGQGTRLTVV.

This clone was recorded a few times. The chain has TRBV7-9 and TRBJ1-5; 8 nucleotides line up with TRBD1. Germline V CDR1 and CDR2: SEHNR, FQNEAQ (reference sequence). V dropped 5 bases and J dropped 0; count of bases not matched to a gene: 3. The CDR3 loop spans 15 amino acids. The CDR3 region is CASSRTGSSNQPQHF. CDR3 bases: TGTGCCAGCAGCAGGACAGGGAGTAGCAATCAGCCCCAGCATTTT.

The V gene is TRBV6-4, the J gene TRBJ1-2; 7 bases are shared with TRBD1. This CDR3 comprises 15 residues. Germline CDR1 reads MRHNA; CDR2 reads SNTAGT. V trimming: 5 bases; J trimming: 0 bases; junction bases outside the gene matches: 6. This chain's CDR3 is CASSITQGANYGYTF. The CDR3 coding sequence is TGTGCCAGCAGTATTACCCAGGGGGCTAACTATGGCTACACCTTC.

There are a few counts of this clone. The gene calls are TRBV21-1 and TRBJ2-7; the D segment call TRBD2 is taken from the table without a DNA check. TRBV21-1 is listed as a pseudogene. The CDR3 is 19 amino acids. CDR3 nucleotides: TGTGCCAGCAGCAAATCCTCACCCTGTTGTAGCGGGAGATCCTACGAGCAGTACTTC. Protein product: CASSKSSPCCSGRSYEQYF.

The chain combines TRBV19 with TRBJ2-7; the match to TRBD2 covers 10 bases. Germline V gives CDR1 LNHDA, CDR2 SQIVND (reference sequence). V was pared by 5 bases and J by 7 bases, with 8 bases of the junction left unmatched. The CDR3 contains 14 residues. The CDR3 DNA sequence: TGTGCCAGTAGTCAGCGGGAGGGCCAGTGGGAGCAGTACTTC. Translation gives CASSQREGQWEQYF.

The chain links TRBV19 to TRBJ2-6; no clear D. CDR1 LNHDA and CDR2 SQIVND come from the germline V gene (reference sequence). The CDR3 is 17 amino acids. Trimming left V 1 base short and J 0 bases short, with 10 bases between. CDR3 coding DNA: TGTGCCAGTAGTATAGTACCCGCGCTCTCTGGGGCCAACGTCCTGACTTTC. This codes for CASSIVPALSGANVLTF.